The 4 T cell receptor beta chains reported below all come from one sample, sequenced in a study of cytomegalovirus exposure and HLA in healthy donors. Researchers ran the PCR with 60 Vbeta and 13 Jbeta primers. TCRdb's table, derived via immunoSEQ multiplex PCR, lists solely in-frame clones and lacks some. The sample lists around 150,000 clones, around 72% occurring once. Sequenced material: PBMCs. All receptors come from a man aged 50 or older in good health and CMV-seropositive.

Notes on this clone: One end of the junction does not line up with germline, which may come from a read error. This chain connects TRBV6-6 to TRBJ1-6; tentatively, D is TRBD1 (5 bases). The CDR3 consists of 15 residues. CDR1 is MNHNY, CDR2 SVGAGI, per germline (reference sequence). CDR3 sequence (DNA): TGTGCCAGCAGTTACTCCGACAGTAGTAATACACCCCTCCACTTT. Amino acids: CASSYSDSSNTPLHF.

The J gene is TRBJ2-2, the V gene TRBV5-6, with a possible D match to TRBD1 (7 bases). CDR3 length: 17 amino acids. V lost 4 bases and J lost 2, with 18 bases in between. The germline V gene has CDR1 SGHDT and CDR2 YYEEEE. The CDR3 sequence: CASSPEPGDRNTGELFF. The DNA for the CDR3 is TGTGCCAGCAGCCCCGAACCGGGGGACAGAAACACCGGGGAGCTGTTTTTT.

This sequence joins TRBV15 and TRBJ2-3; maybe TRBD1 (7 bases). The germline V and J ends were trimmed by 0 bases and 4 bases, with 17 bases remaining between them. The CDR3 length is 17 residues. Germline V CDR1 and CDR2: LNHNV, YYDKDF (reference sequence). The CDR3 region is CATSRDRTGEVADTQYF. DNA of the CDR3: TGTGCCACCAGCAGAGATCGTACAGGGGAGGTAGCAGATACGCAGTATTTT.

V gene TRBV14 combines with J gene TRBJ2-2; D is perhaps TRBD1 (5 bases). The V gene lost 4 bases and the J gene lost 5 bases, with 14 bases spanning the gap. This CDR3 is built from 15 residues. Germline lookup yields CDR1 SGHDN and CDR2 FVKESK. The CDR3 region is CASSPRTSHTGELFF. CDR3 bases: TGTGCCAGCAGCCCCCGGACATCTCATACCGGGGAGCTGTTTTTT.